The entry below gives a single TCR beta chain sequence along with its context. Being one base from a much bigger clone, this may be a read error. TCRdb analysed the RT-PCR reads with MiXCR anew, one entry per CDR3 protein. The sample contains about 680,000 distinct CDR3 sequences, approximately 15% of which appear only once. There are 15 residues in the CDR3. The V gene's germline CDR1 is DFQATT and CDR2 SNEGSKA (reference sequence). V was clipped by 6 bases and J by 3 bases, with 19 bases between them. V gene TRBV20-1 combines with J gene TRBJ2-3, with D perhaps matching TRBD1 (6 bases). This sequence was found in a female donor in good health, serving as a healthy control. Sequencing used memory CD4+ T cells from blood. The CDR3 DNA follows: TGCAGTGCCCGACAATGGGACAAGGGTACAGATACGCAGTATTTT. The encoded protein is CSARQWDKGTDTQYF.